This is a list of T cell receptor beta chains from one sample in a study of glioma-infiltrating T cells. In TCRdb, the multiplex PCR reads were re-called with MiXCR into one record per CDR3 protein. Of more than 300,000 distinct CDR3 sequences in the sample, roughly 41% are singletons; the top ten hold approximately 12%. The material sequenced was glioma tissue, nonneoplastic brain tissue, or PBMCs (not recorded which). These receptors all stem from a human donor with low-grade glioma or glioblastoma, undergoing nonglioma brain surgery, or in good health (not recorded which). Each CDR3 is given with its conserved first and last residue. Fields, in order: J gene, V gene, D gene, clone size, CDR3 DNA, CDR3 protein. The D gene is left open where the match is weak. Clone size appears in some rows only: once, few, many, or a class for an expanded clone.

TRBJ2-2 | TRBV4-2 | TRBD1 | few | TGTGCCAGCAGCCAGTTTGATCAGGGGGCTGGCGGGGAGCTGTTTTTT | CASSQFDQGAGGELFF
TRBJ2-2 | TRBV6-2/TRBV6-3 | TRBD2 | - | TGTGCCAGCAGTCCCCGGGGACTAGCGGGAGCGTTGAGCACCGGGGAGCTGTTTTTT | CASSPRGLAGALSTGELFF
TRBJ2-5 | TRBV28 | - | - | TGTGCCAGCAGCTTTAGCGGTGGCGGCCCCCAAGAGACCCAGTACTTC | CASSFSGGGPQETQYF
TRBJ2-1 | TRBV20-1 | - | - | TGCAGTGCTCCCGACCCTGGTCTTGGGGAGTACAATGAGCAGTTCTTC | CSAPDPGLGEYNEQFF
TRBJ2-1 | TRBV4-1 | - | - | TGCGCCAACAGCCAAGATCTTCGAACTAACTTACGTGAGCAGTTCTTC | CANSQDLRTNLREQFF
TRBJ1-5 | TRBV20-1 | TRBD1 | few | TGCAGTGTTGGACAGGGGAATCAGCTCCAGCATTTT | CSVGQGNQLQHF
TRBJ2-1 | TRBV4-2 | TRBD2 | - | TGTGCCAGCAGCCAAGCCGACAGACGGGAGGAGTTCTTC | CASSQADRREEFF
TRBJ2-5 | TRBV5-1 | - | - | TGCGCCAGCAGCGAGGGACCACACATCCAAGAGACCCAGTACTTC | CASSEGPHIQETQYF
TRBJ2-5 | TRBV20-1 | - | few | TGCAGTGCTATACTAGGAGTGGAAGAGACCCAGTACTTC | CSAILGVEETQYF
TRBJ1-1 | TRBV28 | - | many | TGTGCCAGCCCCCCCCGCGTGGATAGGAGGAGAACTGAAGCTTTCTTT | CASPPRVDRRRTEAFF
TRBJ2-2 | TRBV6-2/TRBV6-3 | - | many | TGTGCCAGCAGTTACGACGTCAGCAACACCGGGGAGCTGTTTTTT | CASSYDVSNTGELFF
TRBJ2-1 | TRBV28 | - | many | TGTGCCAGCAGTTTTCCAGGGCATGAGCAGTTCTTC | CASSFPGHEQFF
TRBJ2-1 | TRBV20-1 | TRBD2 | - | TGCAGTTGCCCGGGACTAGCGGGAGACTACAATGAGCAGTTCTTC | CSCPGLAGDYNEQFF
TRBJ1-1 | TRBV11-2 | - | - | TGTGCCAGCAGCCCTAACTCGGGGAACACTGAAGCTTTCTTT | CASSPNSGNTEAFF
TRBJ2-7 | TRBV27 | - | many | TGTGCCAGCAGTTCAGTGGGCGAGCAGTACTTC | CASSSVGEQYF
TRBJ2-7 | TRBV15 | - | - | TGTGCCACCAGCAGAGATCTAGTTGGCGAGCAGTACTTC | CATSRDLVGEQYF
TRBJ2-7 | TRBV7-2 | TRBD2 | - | TGTGCCAGCAGCTTAGAACTAGCGGGCCCCTACGAGCAGTACTTC | CASSLELAGPYEQYF
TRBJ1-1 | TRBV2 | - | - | TGTGCCAGCAGTGATGGGGGTAGATCCACTAAAGCTTTCTTT | CASSDGGRSTKAFF
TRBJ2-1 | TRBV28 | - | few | TGTGCCAGCAGTTTGAAGGGTTATGCCCCCTACAATGAGCAGTTCTTC | CASSLKGYAPYNEQFF
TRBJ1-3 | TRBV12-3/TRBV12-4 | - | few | TGTGCCAGCAGTACCACGGCATCTGGAAACACCATATATTTT | CASSTTASGNTIYF
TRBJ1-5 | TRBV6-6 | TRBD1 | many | TGTGCCAGCAGTTCTCCGGGACAGGGTAATCAGCCCCAGCATTTT | CASSSPGQGNQPQHF
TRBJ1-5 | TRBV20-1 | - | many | TGCAGTGCTAGAAGGGTGGGGATAAAGGATCAGCCCCAGCATTTT | CSARRVGIKDQPQHF
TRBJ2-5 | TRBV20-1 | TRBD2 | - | TGCAGTGCTTTGGGGACTAGCGCCAAAGAGACCCAGTACTTC | CSALGTSAKETQYF
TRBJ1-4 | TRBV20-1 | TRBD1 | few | TGCAGTGCTACTAGGACAGGGACTAATGAAAAACTGTTTTTT | CSATRTGTNEKLFF
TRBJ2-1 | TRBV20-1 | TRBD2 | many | TGCAGTGCTCGGACTAGCAGGACTTACAATGAGCAGTTCTTC | CSARTSRTYNEQFF
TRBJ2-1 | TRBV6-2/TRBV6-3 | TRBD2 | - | TGTGCCAGCAGTCATCTAGCGGAGTGGAATGAGCAGTTCTTC | CASSHLAEWNEQFF
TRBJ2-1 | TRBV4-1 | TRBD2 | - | TGCGCCAGCAGCCAAGGCCCCTGGACTAGCTGGCATGAGCAGTTCTTC | CASSQGPWTSWHEQFF
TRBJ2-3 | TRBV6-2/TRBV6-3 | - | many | TGTGCCAGCAGTTACCCCCGAGATACGCAGTATTTT | CASSYPRDTQYF
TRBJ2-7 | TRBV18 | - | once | TGTGCCAGCTCACCATCCGGACAGCACTCCTACGAGCAGTACTTC | CASSPSGQHSYEQYF
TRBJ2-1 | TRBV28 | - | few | TGTGCCAGCAGTTTTAGGGTATCCTACGAGCAGTTCTTC | CASSFRVSYEQFF
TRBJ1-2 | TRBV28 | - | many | TGTGCCAGCAGTTTAGGGCCAGCACGTGGCTACACCTTC | CASSLGPARGYTF
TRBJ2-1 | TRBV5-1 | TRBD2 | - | TGCGCCAGCAGCTTGGCTCTAGCGGGAAACTCCTACAATGAGCAGTTCTTC | CASSLALAGNSYNEQFF
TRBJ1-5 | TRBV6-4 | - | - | TGTGCCAGCACCCCTCGTCTATGGCGAGATACTCAGCCCCAGCATTTT | CASTPRLWRDTQPQHF
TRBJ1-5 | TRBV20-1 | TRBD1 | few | TGCAGTGGAAGACAGGGTAATCAGCCCCAGCATTTT | CSGRQGNQPQHF
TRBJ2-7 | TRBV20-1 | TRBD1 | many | TGCAGTGCGGACGACAGGGGGTACCCCTACTACGAGCAGTACTTC | CSADDRGYPYYEQYF
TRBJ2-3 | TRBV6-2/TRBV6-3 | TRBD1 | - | TGTGCCAGCAGACACACAGGGGACACAGATACGCAGTATTTT | CASRHTGDTDTQYF
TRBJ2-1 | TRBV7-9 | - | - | TGTGCCAGCAGCGCCCCCCCGGGCAGGGTTTCATACAATGAGCAGTTCTTC | CASSAPPGRVSYNEQFF
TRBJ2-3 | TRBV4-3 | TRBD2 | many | TGCGCCAGCAGCCAAGATATACTAGCGGAACGCACAGATACGCAGTATTTT | CASSQDILAERTDTQYF
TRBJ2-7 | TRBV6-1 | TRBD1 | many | TGTGCCAGCAGCCGTCGACAGGGTGGCTCCTACGAGCAGTACTTC | CASSRRQGGSYEQYF
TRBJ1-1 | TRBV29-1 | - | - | TGCAGCGTTGAAGATCCTTGGCGCACTGAAGCTTTCTTT | CSVEDPWRTEAFF
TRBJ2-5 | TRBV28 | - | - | TGTGCCAGCAGTCTCCAGTCCATTGGAGGAGAGACCCAGTACTTC | CASSLQSIGGETQYF
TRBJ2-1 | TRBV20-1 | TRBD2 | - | TGCAGTTCTAGAGACGGGAGGGCCGACAATGAGCAGTTCTTC | CSSRDGRADNEQFF
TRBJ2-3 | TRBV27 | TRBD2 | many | TGTGCCAGCAAGGGGAGAGCGGGATCTACAGATACGCAGTATTTT | CASKGRAGSTDTQYF
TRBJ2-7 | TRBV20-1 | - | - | TGCAGTGCTCTTAGCGGCGAGCAGTACTTC | CSALSGEQYF
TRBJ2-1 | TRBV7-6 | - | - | TGTGCCAGCAGCTTCGTATCGGGAACGTCGTACAATGAGCAGTTCTTC | CASSFVSGTSYNEQFF
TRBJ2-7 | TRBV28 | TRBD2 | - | TGTGCCAGCAGTTTATTTTCTAGCGGTACTGAGGGGCAGTACTTC | CASSLFSSGTEGQYF
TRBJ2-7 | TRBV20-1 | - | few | TGCAGTGCCCCCGAATCCTACGAGCAGTACTTC | CSAPESYEQYF
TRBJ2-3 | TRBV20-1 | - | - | TGCAGTGCTAGAGATCGGGTCCAAAGCACAGATACGCAGTATTTT | CSARDRVQSTDTQYF
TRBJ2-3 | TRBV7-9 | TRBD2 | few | TGTGCCAGCAGCTCATTACTAGCGGGAGCCCCAGATACGCAGTATTTT | CASSSLLAGAPDTQYF
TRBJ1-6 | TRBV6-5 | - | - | TGTGACAGCAGTTATTCGGGAGTAGGGGGATCACCCCTCCACTTT | CDSSYSGVGGSPLHF
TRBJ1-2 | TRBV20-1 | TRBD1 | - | TGCAGTGCTAGCCCCGGGACAGGGCAAGGCTACACCTTC | CSASPGTGQGYTF
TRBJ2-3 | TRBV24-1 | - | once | TGTGCCACCAGTGACGGGACTTCTCCTAGCACAGATACGAAGTATTTT | CATSDGTSPSTDTKYF
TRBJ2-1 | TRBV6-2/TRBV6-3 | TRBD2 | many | TGTGCCAGCAGTAAACGACTAGCGGGAGGTCACAATGAGCAGTTCTTC | CASSKRLAGGHNEQFF
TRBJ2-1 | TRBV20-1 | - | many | TGCAGTGCTGGAGCGAGGATTTACTCCTACAATGAGCAGTTCTTC | CSAGARIYSYNEQFF
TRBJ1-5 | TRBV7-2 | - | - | TGTGCCAGCAGTCCCCAGGGAAGCAATCAGCCCCAGCATTTT | CASSPQGSNQPQHF
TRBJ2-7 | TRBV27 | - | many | TGTGCCAGCCGAGTTTCCCCCTACGAGCAGTACTTC | CASRVSPYEQYF
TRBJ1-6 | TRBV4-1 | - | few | TGCGCCAGCAGCCACCCCGTCTCAGCACCCCTCCACTTT | CASSHPVSAPLHF